The T cell receptor beta chain described here comes from a study of blood T cell repertoires in COVID-19. Study in general: COVID-19 samples from acute and convalescent phases originated in the United States, Italy and Spain. T cells, B-cell-depleted T cells, or PBMCs supplied cDNA or gDNA.

Measured with immunoSEQ multiplex PCR; TCRdb has only the in-frame clones, and not every one. The sample lists some 300,000 clones; approximately 90% were seen once. All enrollees were about 18 to 100 years old and from approximately 25 US areas. Donors of Cohort 3 who recovered were those that had two negative PCRs, clearance, or symptom resolution. The CDR3 is 14 residues long. The V gene lost 4 bases and the J gene lost 5 bases, with 12 bases spanning the gap. Germline loops: CDR1 SNHLY, CDR2 FYNNEI. This chain joins TRBV2 and TRBJ1-5, with a possible D match to TRBD1 (5 bases). Sequencing was done on a sample of PBMCs or T cells enriched from blood (not recorded which). The receptor was derived from a man aged 25 to 45 who had recovered from COVID-19. The DNA of the CDR3 is TGTGCCAGCAGTGGGGGCACGGGGGATCAGCCCCAGCATTTT. As protein: CASSGGTGDQPQHF.